The 15 T cell receptor beta chains given below trace back to one sample, sequenced in a study of molecular identifiers for immune sequencing clone quantification. TCRdb reprocessed the PCR reads with MiXCR, giving one entry per CDR3 protein. Of 85,000 to 90,000 distinct CDR3 sequences detected, about 23% appear once; the ten largest clones hold around 0.77%. The sequencing sample was made of naive CD8+ T cells from blood, with Jurkat cell RNA spiked in. Subset defined: FACS-sorted CD8+CD4-CCR7+CD45RA+ naive T cells. The source is a human donor in good health. Some libraries in this study had Jurkat cell RNA spiked in.

This clonotype has a handful of counts. The chain links TRBV6-5 to TRBJ2-7, with no clear D. V lost 0 bases, J lost 7 bases, and 13 bases lay in between. This CDR3 region has 14 residues. In germline, CDR1 is MNHEY, CDR2 SVGAGI. The CDR3 spells CASSYSLGTREQYF. The CDR3 DNA reads as TGTGCCAGCAGTTACTCTTTGGGAACGCGGGAGCAGTACTTC.

This clonotype has only a few counts. The rearrangement joins TRBV12-3 or TRBV12-4 to TRBJ1-4; no clear D. V dropped 5 bases and J dropped 0 bases, with 13 bases sitting between them. The CDR3 contains 16 residues. The CDR3 loop is CASSPRRETTNEKLFF. The CDR3 region has the DNA TGTGCCAGCAGTCCTCGCCGGGAGACAACTAATGAAAAACTGTTTTTT.

The chain uses TRBV5-1 and TRBJ2-7; 10 bases align to TRBD2. The V segment lost 1 base and the J segment 3 bases; nucleotides outside the gene matches: 7. There are 16 residues in the CDR3. CDR1 SGHRS and CDR2 YFSETQ come from the germline V gene. CDR3 nucleotide sequence: TGCGCCAGCAGCTTGCTAGGACTAGCGGTTGACTACGAGCAGTACTTC. This translates into CASSLLGLAVDYEQYF.

Many counts were recorded for this clonotype. This sequence joins TRBV20-1 and TRBJ2-7; either TRBD1 or TRBD2 may supply D (5 bases each). Trimming pared 0 bases from V and 3 bases from J, leaving 18 bases between. The CDR3 spans 16 residues. Germline CDR1 DFQATT, CDR2 SNEGSKA (reference sequence). CDR3 DNA sequence: TGCAGTGCTAGAGATCCGGACGGGACCTCCTTCTACGAGCAGTACTTC. It codes for CSARDPDGTSFYEQYF.

The rearrangement uses TRBV13 and TRBJ2-4, with D possibly called TRBD1 or TRBD2 (5 bases each). Trimming shortened V by 0 bases and J by 5 bases, and 11 bases separated the two germline ends. The CDR3 totals 15 residues. Per germline, CDR1 PRHDT and CDR2 FYEKMQ (reference sequence). For the CDR3, the DNA is TGTGCCAGCAGCTTAGGCCCCAGGGAGCAAAACATTCAGTACTTC. Amino acid sequence: CASSLGPREQNIQYF.

This clonotype occurred many times. V usage is TRBV4-3 and J usage is TRBJ1-1; TRBD1 might be the D (5 bases). The germline V gene encodes CDR1 LGHNA and CDR2 YSLEER. This CDR3 has 14 residues. V was trimmed by 2 bases and J by 6 bases, leaving 13 bases between them. The CDR3 coding sequence is TGCGCCAGCAGCCAACAGGGCGGGGGTTCTGAAGCTTTCTTT. Protein product: CASSQQGGGSEAFF.

This clonotype has ten or more counts. The chain has TRBV4-3 and TRBJ1-5, with unresolved D. Looked up from germline, CDR1 is LGHNA and CDR2 is YSLEER. The CDR3 is made up of 15 amino acids. Trimming took off 0 bases at V and 8 bases at J, with 14 bases between the two ends. CDR3 DNA sequence: TGCGCCAGCAGCCAAGAGTGGAGCCCTGAGAAGCCCCAGCATTTT. Residues: CASSQEWSPEKPQHF.

About this clonotype: One end of the junction is discordant with germline, which a read error may explain. The chain has TRBV10-3 and TRBJ2-1; TRBD2 aligns across 12 bases. CDR3 length: 18 amino acids. Germline assignment: CDR1 ENHRY and CDR2 SYGVKD. CDR3 sequence (DNA): TGTGGCATCAGTGAGTTCCCCATGACTAGCGGGGGATACAATGAGCAGTTCTTC. Protein product: CGISEFPMTSGGYNEQFF.

As for this clonotype: Its ends do not fully match the called genes, so a read error is possible. The CDR3 nucleotides are TGTGCCATCAGTGAGTCGCCGGGTTCCTACAATGTGCAGTTCTTC. Its protein product is CAISESPGSYNVQFF. V gene TRBV10-3 combines with J gene TRBJ2-1; no clear D gene. The CDR3 sequence is 15 residues long. In germline, CDR1 is ENHRY, CDR2 SYGVKD.

Comment on this clonotype: Compared with germline, one end of the junction differs, possibly owing to a read error. The chain joins TRBV7-9 to TRBJ2-6, with D possibly being TRBD1 (5 bases). The CDR3 sequence is 16 residues long. The V gene's germline CDR1 is SEHNR and CDR2 FQNEAQ (reference sequence). CDR3 nucleotide sequence: TGTGCCAGCAGGTCCTCTGTTAGCTCTGGGGCCAACGCCCTGACTTTT. Translation gives CASRSSVSSGANALTF. Drawing the rest from reference TRBV7-9 and TRBJ2-6, the complete variable domain is DTGVSQNPRHKITKRGQNVTFRCDPISEHNRLYWYRQTLGQGPEFLTYFQNEAQLEKSRLLSDRFSAERPKGSFSTLEIQRTEQGDSAMYLCASRSSVSSGANALTFGAGSRLTVL.

The DNA for the CDR3 is TGTGCCAGCAGCTTCGACTCCACCGGGGAGCTGTTTTTT. It specifies CASSFDSTGELFF. The chain couples TRBV7-9 to TRBJ2-2, with D hard to call. The germline gives CDR1 SEHNR, CDR2 FQNEAQ (reference sequence). The length of the CDR3 is 13 residues. The V gene lost 3 bases and the J gene lost 4 bases, with 6 bases spanning the gap.

This clonotype has more than one count but fewer than ten. The rearrangement joins TRBV6-1 to TRBJ1-4; D is ambiguous. Deletions cut 2 bases from V and 4 bases from J, with 23 bases between. The CDR3 is 19 amino acids. Looked up from germline, CDR1 is MNHNS and CDR2 is SASEGT. The CDR3 loop is CASSERAPGLSFFNEKLFF. Here the CDR3 DNA reads TGTGCCAGCAGTGAACGGGCACCCGGTCTCTCTTTCTTTAATGAAAAACTGTTTTTT.

This clonotype showed up just a few times. A much bigger clone sits one base away, suggesting this may be a read error. This chain links TRBV7-9 with TRBJ2-3; D is tentatively TRBD1 or TRBD2 (5 bases each). The CDR3 sequence is 16 residues long. The germline V gene encodes CDR1 SEHNR and CDR2 FQNEAQ (reference sequence). The CDR3 loop reads CVSSPRDPEIADTQYF. Written as DNA, the CDR3 is TGTGTCAGCAGCCCCCGGGACCCGGAGATTGCAGATACGCAGTATTTT.

This clonotype was recorded many times. This chain uses TRBV29-1 with TRBJ1-1; weak D call: TRBD1 (6 bases). The CDR3 runs to 13 residues. Trimming took off 6 bases at V and 6 bases at J, with 17 bases between the two ends. Germline V gives CDR1 SQVTM, CDR2 ANQGSEA. The CDR3 nucleotides are TGCAGCGTGACGGGACGGGGGCGGGCTGAAGCTTTCTTT. Amino acid sequence: CSVTGRGRAEAFF.

This clonotype has a handful of counts. The chain carries TRBV6-2 or TRBV6-3 and TRBJ2-3; 15 bases align to TRBD2. V shed 2 bases and J 4 bases; nucleotides not matched to a gene: 7. The germline gives CDR1 MNHEY, CDR2 SVGEGT. CDR3 length equals 18 residues. DNA of the CDR3: TGTGCCAGCAGTTACCAGTCTTGGACTAGCGGGGGGGCAGATACGCAGTATTTT. The encoded protein is CASSYQSWTSGGADTQYF.